A selection of T cell receptor beta chains follows, all from one sample in a study of T cell repertoires in cytomegalovirus infection. The antigens of these receptors remain unknown. TCRdb fed the reads into MiXCR, producing one record per CDR3 protein. The sample yields roughly 160,000 distinct CDR3 sequences, 20% to 25% seen once. Specimen: CD8+ T cells from cultured PBMCs, collected from culture after CMV antigen stimulation. Receptors were obtained from a human donor in good health (CMV status not recorded). Some clones in this sample may be carry-over from other donors' samples. Each CDR3 is given with its conserved first and last residue. Fields, in order: D gene, J gene, V gene, clone size, CDR3 protein, CDR3 DNA. The D gene is left open where the match is weak. Clone size is given for some rows only: seen once, a few or many times, or a class if the clone is expanded.

>NA|TRBJ2-3|TRBV27|few
CASSLLSLGDTQYF
TGTGCCAGCAGTTTACTCTCCCTCGGAGATACGCAGTATTTT
>TRBD2|TRBJ2-1|TRBV11-2|many
CASSYDLLAGDSYNEQFF
TGTGCCAGCAGCTACGACTTACTAGCGGGGGACTCCTACAATGAGCAGTTCTTC
>TRBD1|TRBJ1-6|TRBV4-1|many
CASSQDRDHIYSPLHF
TGCGCCAGCAGCCAGGACAGGGACCATATTTATTCACCCCTCCACTTT
>NA|TRBJ2-6|TRBV7-9|few
CASSPSMDSGANVLTF
TGTGCCAGCAGCCCATCAATGGATTCTGGGGCCAACGTCCTGACTTTC
>NA|TRBJ1-1|TRBV7-8|few
CASSLRAANTEAFF
TGTGCCAGCAGCTTAAGGGCAGCGAACACTGAAGCTTTCTTT
>TRBD1|TRBJ1-1|TRBV29-1|few
CSVYRGTTEAFF
TGCAGCGTGTACAGGGGGACCACTGAAGCTTTCTTT
>NA|TRBJ1-4|TRBV20-1|NA
CSASPPLEEKLFF
TGCAGTGCTAGCCCTCCGTTAGAGGAAAAACTGTTTTTT
>NA|TRBJ1-1|TRBV27|few
CASSLSPPFTGSHGAFF
TGTGCCAGCAGTTTATCGCCTCCTTTTACAGGGTCCCATGGGGCTTTCTTT
>TRBD2|TRBJ2-5|TRBV4-1|few
CASSQSSGGAGETQYF
TGCGCCAGCAGCCAAAGTAGCGGGGGGGCTGGAGAGACCCAGTACTTC
>NA|TRBJ1-1|TRBV7-9|few
CASSPRGGGMNTEAFF
TGTGCCAGCAGCCCGCGTGGAGGAGGGATGAACACTGAAGCTTTCTTT
>NA|TRBJ1-4|TRBV28|NA
CASSLGPGTATNEKLFF
TGTGCCAGCAGTTTAGGCCCTGGGACCGCAACTAATGAAAAACTGTTTTTT
>TRBD2|TRBJ2-1|TRBV6-8|few
CASYTGLAGFEQFF
TGTGCCAGCTACACGGGACTAGCGGGGTTTGAGCAGTTCTTC
>NA|TRBJ1-2|TRBV7-9|NA
CASAGGSWHYTF
TGTGCCAGCGCGGGGGGGTCCTGGCATTACACCTTC
>TRBD2|TRBJ2-3|TRBV12-3/TRBV12-4|few
CASTAGGFSTDTQYF
TGTGCCAGCACCGCGGGGGGATTTAGCACAGATACGCAGTATTTT
>NA|TRBJ2-1|TRBV4-1|many
CASSQGDNEQFF
TGCGCCAGCAGCCAGGGAGACAATGAGCAGTTCTTC
>NA|TRBJ2-3|TRBV5-6|many
CASSFGTSGSDTQYF
TGTGCCAGCAGCTTCGGGACCTCGGGGTCAGATACGCAGTATTTT
>NA|TRBJ1-1|TRBV7-8|NA
CASSGRGVNTEAFF
TGTGCCAGCAGCGGCAGGGGTGTTAACACTGAAGCTTTCTTT
>NA|TRBJ2-3|TRBV4-3|NA
CASSQVERDTQYF
TGCGCCAGCAGCCAAGTGGAAAGAGATACGCAGTATTTT
>NA|TRBJ2-2|TRBV6-5|NA
CASSYSGGTGELFF
TGTGCCAGCAGTTACTCTGGAGGGACCGGGGAGCTGTTTTTT
>NA|TRBJ2-1|TRBV19|NA
CASSIARNEQFF
TGTGCCAGTAGTATCGCCCGGAATGAGCAGTTCTTC
>TRBD2|TRBJ2-1|TRBV5-4|once
CASSLAFSGALNEQFF
TGTGCCAGCAGCTTGGCTTTTAGCGGGGCCCTCAATGAGCAGTTCTTC
>NA|TRBJ2-4|TRBV7-6|few
CASSLWQGRSGAKNIQYF
TGTGCCAGCAGCTTATGGCAGGGAAGGTCGGGTGCCAAAAACATTCAGTACTTC
>NA|TRBJ2-2|TRBV20-1|few
CSALVARGTTNTGELFF
TGCAGTGCCCTCGTGGCGCGGGGGACAACAAACACCGGGGAGCTGTTTTTT
>NA|TRBJ1-4|TRBV7-2|NA
CASSLAWGAREKLFF
TGTGCCAGCAGCTTAGCGTGGGGGGCGCGCGAAAAACTGTTTTTT
>NA|TRBJ2-1|TRBV7-8|NA
CASSFASQANYNEQFF
TGTGCCAGCAGCTTCGCTTCACAGGCAAACTACAATGAGCAGTTCTTC
>NA|TRBJ1-1|TRBV7-2|few
CASSRTREAGTEAFF
TGTGCCAGCAGCCGGACACGAGAGGCTGGAACTGAAGCTTTCTTT
>TRBD1|TRBJ1-2|TRBV7-2|once
CASSLRDSNYGYTF
TGTGCCAGCAGCTTAAGGGACAGCAACTATGGCTACACCTTC
>NA|TRBJ1-1|TRBV4-3|NA
CASSPGTGRHAFF
TGCGCCAGCAGCCCCGGGACGGGGAGACATGCTTTCTTT
>TRBD2|TRBJ2-3|TRBV6-5|NA
CASTDLWGLAGGTDTQYF
TGTGCCAGCACCGACCTATGGGGACTAGCGGGGGGCACAGATACGCAGTATTTT
>NA|TRBJ1-1|TRBV29-1|few
CSVPDRNTEAFF
TGCAGCGTTCCGGACAGGAACACTGAAGCTTTCTTT
>NA|TRBJ2-1|TRBV11-1|many
CASSLAGNHNEQFF
TGTGCCAGCAGCTTAGCGGGGAACCACAATGAGCAGTTCTTC
>NA|TRBJ1-1|TRBV6-6|NA
CASNKGMNTEAFF
TGTGCCAGCAATAAGGGCATGAACACTGAAGCTTTCTTT
>NA|TRBJ2-3|TRBV6-2/TRBV6-3|NA
CASSYSNLARSDTQYF
TGTGCCAGCAGTTACTCGAACCTAGCAAGGTCAGATACGCAGTATTTT
>NA|TRBJ1-1|TRBV4-1|few
CASSQDQTGFYTEAFF
TGCGCCAGCAGCCAAGATCAGACAGGATTCTACACTGAAGCTTTCTTT
>NA|TRBJ2-7|TRBV5-6|few
CASSLRSGRSYEQYF
TGTGCCAGCAGCTTGCGCTCAGGGCGTTCCTACGAGCAGTACTTC
>NA|TRBJ1-1|TRBV4-1|NA
CASSSKRGGTEAFF
TGCGCCAGCAGCTCCAAGAGGGGGGGCACTGAAGCTTTCTTT
>NA|TRBJ1-1|TRBV6-5|few
CASSPTLNTEAFF
TGTGCCAGCAGTCCGACACTGAACACTGAAGCTTTCTTT